This record concerns one T cell receptor beta chain sequence. Its antigen remains unidentified. Mismatch with germline at one junction end may stem from a read error. The source of the sample is a study of blood T cell repertoires in COVID-19 (TCRdb year 2020). Background for the entire study: The collaborator samples originated in the United States, Italy and Spain and spanned the acute and convalescent phases of COVID-19. The samples were drawn from two sources: the first 160 participants of the ongoing ImmuneRACE study, and 1,000 to 1,500 subjects contributed by 6 global collaborators. A freely available public database, intended as a resource for researchers studying the immune response to SARS-CoV-2, is where the repertoires were released. The material from the prospective study consisted of cDNA or gDNA derived from T cells, B-cell-depleted T cells, or PBMCs. A de-identified subject ID, COVID-19 status, age in years and sex were almost always included in the sample metadata. Where available, HLA class I and class II types were obtained from metadata supplied by the sample provider rather than from assay-based typing. Deeply sampled blood TCRbeta repertoires from subjects exposed to, actively infected with, or recovered from COVID-19 were included in the dataset. Overall study results and their limits: The amount of clinical and demographic metadata varied by source and participant and was provided uncurated.

Inclusive of the bounding cysteine and phenylalanine, the CDR3 is 13 residues long. Only CDR3 DNA is held: 39 bases, read in frame from base 1. In the germline V gene, CDR1 corresponds to SGDLS and CDR2 to YYNGEE. Enrolling through a virtual design, the prospective study's participants ranged in age from roughly 18 to 100 years and lived across about two dozen United States geographic areas. To assign participants to cohorts, the prospective study relied on clinical history that participants themselves reported in a screening survey and a study questionnaire. ImmuneRACE Cohort 3 recovered participants were defined by two consecutive negative NP/OP PCR tests, healthcare professional clearance, or symptom resolution. In the prospective study, mobile phlebotomists collected whole blood, serum and a nasopharyngeal or oropharyngeal swab from each participant. Participants in the prospective study had the option to provide additional blood draws and questionnaires over an approximately 2-month period. Prospective study blood samples were shipped either frozen or at room temperature before DNA extraction.

The immunoSEQ Assay, a bias-controlled multiplex PCR, was used to amplify TCRbeta CDR3 regions from genomic DNA. The published analysis was carried out like this. Nucleated cell counts per sample were estimated from amplification of reference gene primers within the assay. Sequence reads were collapsed and filtered to measure the absolute abundance of every unique TCRbeta CDR3 rearrangement. For each sample, productive Simpson clonality was calculated as the square root of Simpson's diversity index across productive rearrangements. TCRdb re-hosts the immuneACCESS table, in-frame sequences only. Its copies lack some clones; in the studies checked, an unresolved V gene accounts for under half of them, and the cause for the rest is not known. The V and J calls and the clone size are those of that table, but D and trimming were determined from the DNA. The sample contains a few hundred thousand clones, approximately 85% of them found a single time. The ten largest clones represent roughly 2% of the sample.

The chain is encoded by TRBV9 joined to TRBJ2-1, and 7 junctional nucleotides match TRBD1. The receptor was isolated from a man aged 30 to 45 who had recovered from COVID-19. Specimen: PBMCs or T cells enriched from blood (not recorded which). The CDR3 region reads CASSQTWTGGRVF. The DNA sequence reads TGTGCCAGCAGCCAGACCTGGACAGGTGGACGGGTCTTC.